This T cell receptor beta chain was recorded in a study of T cells in Graves' hyperthyroidism and ophthalmopathy. Study in general: Pretreatment peripheral blood was obtained at initial diagnosis.

In the ophthalmopathy cohort, Clinical Activity Score was at least 3, NOSPECS grade at least 4, and duration under 3 months. Researchers barred patients who had uncontrolled infection, other autoimmune disease, pregnancy or lactation. Fresh peripheral blood, approximately 10 ml, yielded the PBMCs. RNA transcripts gave rise to amplified TCR beta CDR3 regions. TCR CDR3 regions were first amplified by RT-PCR with HTBI primers. MiXCR was run by TCRdb on the multiplex PCR reads, yielding one entry per CDR3 protein. The table includes around 360,000 distinct CDR3 sequences, about 16% detected once. This clonotype showed up many times. This CDR3 has 15 residues. Trimming removed 1 base from V and 2 bases from J; junction bases left unmatched: 4. CDR1 and CDR2 from the germline V gene are SEHNR and FQNEAQ (reference sequence).

V and J are TRBV7-9 and TRBJ2-7; TRBD2 matches 8 bases. The receptor comes from a woman aged 60-70 years with Graves' ophthalmopathy. The specimen was blood. CDR3 nucleotides: TGTGCCAGCAGCTTAGGAAGCGGGGGAACCTACGAGCAGTACTTC. Amino acid sequence: CASSLGSGGTYEQYF.